The clone carrying this T cell receptor beta chain has ten or more counts. Its matching antigen is unknown. Germline V gene sequence: CDR1 SQVTM, CDR2 ANQGSEA. Trimming removed 6 bases from V and 6 bases from J; junction bases left unmatched: 12. The CDR3 sequence is 15 residues long. These data belong to a study of response to subunit inactivated influenza vaccine. Points from the study as a whole: Authors suggested each seasonal influenza vaccination recruits few new T cells.

MiXCR, run by TCRdb on the RT-PCR reads, gives a single entry per CDR3 protein. Of about 240,000 distinct CDR3 sequences detected, 9.5% to 15% appear once; the ten largest clones hold over 6.5%. The chain uses TRBV29-1 and TRBJ2-3; TRBD2 matches at 10 bases. This sequence was found in a man aged 50-59 years who received an inactivated influenza vaccine. The sample here was non-naive T cells sorted from PBMCs, taken 14 days before vaccination. This CDR3 is CSVAKLAGFTDTQYF. CDR3 in DNA: TGCAGCGTGGCAAAACTAGCGGGATTTACGGATACGCAGTATTTT.